This T cell receptor (beta chain) is drawn from a study of blood T cell repertoires in COVID-19 (dated by TCRdb to about 2020). As for the study more broadly: The collaborator samples originated in the United States, Italy and Spain and spanned the acute and convalescent phases of COVID-19. The prospective study material was composed of cDNA or gDNA derived from T cells, B-cell-depleted T cells, or PBMCs. The dataset comprised deeply sampled blood TCRbeta repertoires from subjects exposed to, actively infected with, or recovered from COVID-19. The repertoires were released in a freely available public database intended as a resource for research on the immune response to SARS-CoV-2. The samples were drawn from the first 160 participants of the ongoing ImmuneRACE study and from about 1,200 subjects provided by 6 global collaborators. Sample metadata almost always included a de-identified subject ID, COVID-19 status, age in years and sex. Where HLA class I and class II types were available, the types were taken from metadata supplied by the sample provider, not from assay-based typing.

Whole blood was collected in K2EDTA tubes by collaborating institutions according to the institutions' own protocols. Collaborator samples were shipped for TCRbeta analysis as frozen whole blood, isolated PBMCs, or DNA extracted from either sample type. About this clone itself: Its binding antigen is unknown. No clone much larger than this one lies a single base away; base qualities are absent.

The full study reports these points: How much clinical and demographic metadata was included differed by source and by participant, and the metadata was provided uncurated.

The immunoSEQ Assay, a bias-controlled multiplex PCR, was used to amplify TCRbeta CDR3 regions from genomic DNA. The authors' analysis ran thus. The number of nucleated cells in each sample was estimated from the amplification of reference gene primers within the assay. To quantify the absolute abundance of each unique TCRbeta CDR3 rearrangement, sequence reads were collapsed and filtered. Productive Simpson clonality was computed per sample as the square root of Simpson's diversity index over productive rearrangements. The clones in this table, taken by TCRdb from immuneACCESS, are in-frame only. Not every clone is retained; where verified, under half of the shortfall comes from an unresolved V gene, and the cause of the rest is unknown. V, J and clone size are those of that table, while D and trimming were read from the DNA. This sample has about 250,000 clones in its table, and roughly 80% of those were observed once. 7.5% to 10% of the sample belongs to the ten largest clones.

The V and J ends are trimmed by 4 bases and 6 bases, leaving 17 bases between them. The CDR3 contains 15 residues, cysteine and phenylalanine counted. The retained sequence is limited to the CDR3, 45 bases, with the frame set at the first base. Per the germline V gene (reference sequence), LGHDT is the CDR1 and YNNKEL is the CDR2. The sample comprised peripheral blood. The chain joins TRBV3-1 (or the pseudogene TRBV3-2) to TRBJ2-3; a tentative D match to TRBD1 spans 7 bases. The sequence came from an older man with acute or convalescent COVID-19. The CDR3 loop reads CASSPARRGADTQYF. The bases read TGTGCCAGCAGCCCCGCCCGCAGGGGGGCGGATACGCAGTATTTT.